A single sample is the source of the 32 T cell receptor beta chains below, sequenced in a study of human T cells and chemical hapten exposure. Total RNA was extracted from unfractionated whole blood. One entry per CDR3 protein, called by TCRdb with MiXCR from the 5' RACE reads. The sample has approximately 150,000 distinct CDR3 sequences; 3.5% to 5% are singletons. Receptor source: a female donor in good health.

This clonotype has at least ten counts. V is TRBV4-2 and J is TRBJ2-5, with TRBD1 matching 7 bases. The germline gives CDR1 LGHNA, CDR2 YNFKEQ. V lost 2 bases and J lost 3; bases outside the gene matches: 3. This CDR3 is 14 amino acids long. The CDR3 DNA reads TGTGCCAGCAGCCAACAGGGGACAGAAGAGACCCAGTACTTC. Protein sequence: CASSQQGTEETQYF.

This clonotype has a count of ten or more. CDR3 loop: CASSVDGRRNQPQHF. As DNA, the CDR3 is TGTGCCAGCAGCGTAGACGGTCGTCGCAATCAGCCCCAGCATTTT. This chain uses TRBV9 with TRBJ1-5; D is unclear. Trimming removed 0 bases from V and 2 bases from J, with 9 bases in between. Germline assignment: CDR1 SGDLS and CDR2 YYNGEE. The CDR3 spans 15 residues.

This clonotype showed up many times. The chain joins TRBV11-1 to TRBJ2-7; D ambiguous. CDR1 and CDR2 (germline): SGHAT, FQDESV (reference sequence). This CDR3 contains 14 residues. V lost 4 bases, J lost 0 bases, and 10 bases lay in between. DNA of the CDR3: TGTGCCAGCAGCTACAGCGCGGACTCCTACGAGCAGTACTTC. It encodes CASSYSADSYEQYF.

This clonotype was recorded many times. V usage is TRBV7-2 and J usage is TRBJ1-1; the D is unclear. The CDR3 extends over 16 amino acids. V was shortened by 1 base and J by 0 bases, with 12 bases between the two germline ends. Germline V gene sequence: CDR1 SGHTA, CDR2 FQGNSA. The CDR3 is CASSLESLKMNTEAFF. CDR3 coding DNA: TGTGCCAGCAGCTTAGAATCATTAAAAATGAACACTGAAGCTTTCTTT. The whole variable domain, filled in from reference TRBV7-2 and TRBJ1-1, reads GAGVSQSPSNKVTEKGKDVELRCDPISGHTALYWYRQSLGQGLEFLIYFQGNSAPDKSGLPSDRFSAERTGGSVSTLTIQRTQQEDSAVYLCASSLESLKMNTEAFFGQGTRLTVV.

This clonotype showed up many times. The chain combines TRBV20-1 with TRBJ2-5; the D is unclear. The CDR3 contains 14 residues. V was shortened by 5 bases and J by 1 base, with 14 bases between the two germline ends. Germline V gene sequence: CDR1 DFQATT, CDR2 SNEGSKA (reference sequence). CDR3 in amino acids: CSAPEARTQETQYF. DNA of the CDR3: TGCAGTGCTCCTGAGGCGCGTACCCAAGAGACCCAGTACTTC.

This clonotype was picked up many times. The chain uses TRBV5-1 and TRBJ2-7, with TRBD1 matching 8 bases. Germline CDR1 and CDR2: SGHRS and YFSETQ. V dropped 3 bases and J dropped 4; count of bases not matched to a gene: 12. This CDR3 is 16 amino acids long. This CDR3 is CASSWGTGTGIYEQYF. The CDR3, as DNA: TGCGCCAGCAGCTGGGGGACCGGGACAGGAATATACGAGCAGTACTTC.

In this sample, this clonotype turned up many times. The genes are TRBV11-1 and TRBJ2-1, with no clear D. This CDR3 has 13 amino acids. Per the germline V gene, CDR1 is SGHAT and CDR2 is FQDESV (reference sequence). Trimming left V 7 bases short and J 2 bases short, with 9 bases between. Written as DNA, the CDR3 is TGTGCCAGCAAATCTGGGGCCTACAATGAGCAGTTCTTC. Translating gives CASKSGAYNEQFF.

The table lists this clonotype with many counts. This chain uses TRBV27 with TRBJ2-6; D may correspond to TRBD1 or TRBD2 (5 bases each). This CDR3 is 17 amino acids long. Germline CDR1 reads MNHEY; CDR2 reads SMNVEV (reference sequence). V lost 8 bases and J 0 bases, leaving 17 bases between the germline ends. The chain's CDR3 is CASGSGRTPSGANVLTF. CDR3 nucleotides: TGTGCCAGCGGATCGGGACGGACACCCTCTGGGGCCAACGTCCTGACTTTC.

This clonotype has just a few counts. The gene calls are TRBV20-1 and TRBJ2-2; maybe TRBD2 (7 bases). Germline V gene data show CDR1 as DFQATT and CDR2 as SNEGSKA (reference sequence). Trimming removed 3 bases at V and 1 base at J, with 9 bases between. CDR3 length equals 14 residues. The DNA for the CDR3 is TGCAGTGCTAGTAGGGGGGGGAACACCGGGGAGCTGTTTTTT. Protein: CSASRGGNTGELFF.

This clonotype has a count of ten or more. The gene calls are TRBV12-3 or TRBV12-4 and TRBJ2-7, with D possibly TRBD2 on 5 matching bases. The CDR3 runs 15 residues. Trimming left V 3 bases short and J 2 bases short, with 14 bases between. CDR3 sequence (DNA): TGTGCCAGCAGTTTGGGTCCTAGCCACACCTACGAGCAGTACTTC. Protein product: CASSLGPSHTYEQYF.

In this sample, this clonotype turned up many times. This chain links TRBV5-4 with TRBJ1-6; D unresolved. Germline lookup yields CDR1 SGHNT and CDR2 YYREEE (reference sequence). The CDR3 spans 15 residues. The V end lost 7 bases, the J end lost 5 bases, and 16 bases lay between the germline ends. The CDR3 reads CASGYLGRNNSPLHF. In nucleotides, the CDR3 is TGTGCCAGCGGCTACTTGGGCAGAAATAATTCACCCCTCCACTTT. Variable domain in full (rest from reference TRBV5-4 and TRBJ1-6): ETGVTQSPTHLIKTRGQQVTLRCSSQSGHNTVSWYQQALGQGPQFIFQYYREEENGRGNFPPRFSGLQFPNYSSELNVNALELDDSALYLCASGYLGRNNSPLHFGNGTRLTVT.

In this sample, this clonotype turned up many times. The J gene is TRBJ2-2, the V gene TRBV6-5, with D perhaps given as TRBD1 or TRBD2 (5 bases each). Trimming pared 6 bases from V and 2 bases from J, leaving 13 bases between. CDR1 and CDR2 (germline): MNHEY, SVGAGI. The CDR3 has 15 amino acids. In nucleotides, the CDR3 is TGTGCCAGCAGCAGAGGGGCGGACAACACCGGGGAGCTGTTTTTT. Translating it yields CASSRGADNTGELFF.

This clonotype was found many times. V and J are TRBV12-3 or TRBV12-4 and TRBJ1-5, with 8 bases matching TRBD1. The CDR3 sequence is 18 residues long. The J segment lost 0 bases and the V segment lost 1 base, leaving 8 bases of the junction unmatched. This CDR3 reads CASSLVFGTGDSNQPQHF. For the CDR3, the DNA is TGTGCCAGCAGTTTAGTTTTTGGGACAGGCGATAGCAATCAGCCCCAGCATTTT.

This clonotype came up many times. V gene TRBV12-3 or TRBV12-4 combines with J gene TRBJ2-3; weak D call: TRBD2 (5 bases). Trimming pared 6 bases from V and 2 bases from J, leaving 18 bases between. The CDR3 has 16 amino acids. Here the CDR3 DNA reads TGTGCCAGCAGCGCAGTTTTTACGGGGTACACAGATACGCAGTATTTT. It is translated as CASSAVFTGYTDTQYF.

This clonotype was observed a handful of times. The gene calls are TRBV12-3 or TRBV12-4 and TRBJ2-4; 8 nucleotides align to TRBD1. Trimming took 6 bases from V and 3 from J; bases not matched to a gene: 7. CDR3 size: 15 residues. CDR3: CASSKQGGVKNIQYF. The CDR3 bases are TGTGCCAGCAGCAAACAGGGGGGCGTCAAAAACATTCAGTACTTC.

This clonotype was observed many times. CDR3 DNA: TGTGCCAGCAGCCAAACTGTCACCGGGGAGCTGTTTTTT. Translating it yields CASSQTVTGELFF. This sequence joins TRBV4-2 and TRBJ2-2; D not certain. V shed 2 bases and J shed 4 bases, with 5 bases lying between them. CDR1 and CDR2 from the germline V gene are LGHNA and YNFKEQ. The length of the CDR3 is 13 residues.

This clonotype occurred many times. The J gene is TRBJ2-3, the V gene TRBV7-2; perhaps TRBD2 as D (5 bases). V was trimmed by 2 bases and J by 4 bases, leaving 19 bases between them. The germline gives CDR1 SGHTA, CDR2 FQGNSA. This CDR3 spans 17 amino acids. CDR3 amino acids: CASSLFGPSSGADTQYF. In nucleotides, the CDR3 is TGTGCCAGCAGCTTATTCGGCCCCTCGAGCGGTGCAGATACGCAGTATTTT.

This clonotype has at least ten counts. The V and J genes are TRBV7-2 and TRBJ2-5; 8 bases map to TRBD2. Germline V CDR1 and CDR2: SGHTA, FQGNSA. The junction had 4 bases not matched to a gene; V was cut back by 2 bases and J by 2 bases. CDR3 length equals 15 residues. The CDR3 protein is CASSLFSGAQETQYF. The CDR3 DNA follows: TGTGCCAGCAGCTTATTTAGCGGGGCACAAGAGACCCAGTACTTC.

With regard to this clonotype: With a much larger clone just one base away, this may be a read error. This chain uses TRBV5-1 with TRBJ1-1; D is undetermined. This CDR3 region has 14 residues. CDR1 is SGHRS and CDR2 is YFSETQ in the germline V gene. CDR3 amino acids: CVSGPQAGNTEAFF. The DNA for the CDR3 is TGCGTCAGCGGGCCCCAGGCAGGGAACACTGAAGCTTTCTTT.

This clonotype was observed many times. The chain employs TRBV12-3 or TRBV12-4 and TRBJ1-1, with 10 bases identical to TRBD1. CDR3 size: 21 residues. J gave up 1 base and V 3 bases, and 20 bases lay outside the gene matches. The CDR3 DNA is TGTGCCAGCAGTTTTTACCCGGGACAGGGGTCCTATCTTTTCACGAACACTGAAGCTTTCTTT. Translation: CASSFYPGQGSYLFTNTEAFF.

This clonotype was observed at least ten times. The genes are TRBV7-3 and TRBJ1-1, with D tentatively TRBD1 (5 bases). The germline V gene has CDR1 SGHTA and CDR2 FQGTGA. The CDR3 sequence is 13 residues long. Between the trimmed V and J ends, which lost 5 bases and 2 bases, there was a span of 9 bases. The CDR3 nucleotides read TGTGCCAGCAGCGTTGACAGTAACACTGAAGCTTTCTTT. Translated: CASSVDSNTEAFF.

There are many counts of this clonotype. The chain employs TRBV6-5 and TRBJ2-1, with 10 bases lining up with TRBD2. Unmatched junction bases numbered 6, after V lost 6 bases and J lost 4 bases. Germline V gene data show CDR1 as MNHEY and CDR2 as SVGAGI. CDR3 size: 15 residues. The CDR3 loop is CASRIAGGQYNEQFF. CDR3 coding DNA: TGTGCCAGCAGAATAGCGGGGGGACAATACAATGAGCAGTTCTTC.

This clonotype came up a few times. A much larger clonotype is one base distant, so this may be a read error. The V gene is TRBV7-3, the J gene TRBJ1-6; 11 nucleotides match TRBD1. The CDR3 is made up of 14 amino acids. Germline trimming cut 2 bases from V and 11 bases from J; bases unmatched to any gene: 2. Germline CDR1 SGHTA, CDR2 FQGTGA. The CDR3 nucleotides read TGTGCCAGCAGCTTAGGGACAGGGGGTGCACCCCTCCACTTT. Its translation is CASSLGTGGAPLHF.

This clonotype showed up many times. The chain combines TRBV20-1 with TRBJ2-1; 7 nucleotides match TRBD2. V lost 0 bases and J lost 1; bases outside the gene matches: 6. CDR3 size: 16 residues. Germline CDR1 DFQATT, CDR2 SNEGSKA (reference sequence). CDR3 in amino acids: CSAREGRGSSYNEQFF. CDR3 nucleotide sequence: TGCAGTGCTAGAGAGGGGCGGGGGAGTTCCTACAATGAGCAGTTCTTC.

This clonotype was observed many times. V usage is TRBV5-1 and J usage is TRBJ1-3; D remains ambiguous. Between the trimmed V and J ends, which lost 3 bases and 10 bases, there was a span of 14 bases. The CDR3 length is 13 residues. CDR1 SGHRS and CDR2 YFSETQ come from the germline V gene. The CDR3 sequence is CASSSYSSGTIYF. The CDR3 coding sequence is TGCGCCAGCAGCTCGTATAGCAGTGGGACCATATATTTT.

This clonotype was seen only a few times. V and J are TRBV12-3 or TRBV12-4 and TRBJ1-2; D is undetermined. The CDR3 spans 12 residues. V lost 2 bases, J lost 0 bases, and 1 base lay in between. This CDR3 reads CASSLSNYGYTF. The CDR3 DNA follows: TGTGCCAGCAGTTTATCTAACTATGGCTACACCTTC.

The chain uses TRBV7-9 and TRBJ2-6; D ambiguous. Per germline, CDR1 SEHNR and CDR2 FQNEAQ (reference sequence). V lost 0 bases, J lost 1 base, and 7 bases lay in between. CDR3 length: 16 amino acids. The CDR3 coding sequence is TGTGCCAGCAGCTTAGCTGTGGGTTCTGGGGCCAACGTCCTGACTTTC. Translated, it gives CASSLAVGSGANVLTF.

The chain links TRBV5-1 to TRBJ2-3, with TRBD1 matching over 7 bases. CDR1 is SGHRS and CDR2 is YFSETQ in the germline V gene. The CDR3 runs to 16 residues. V shed 4 bases and J 1 base; nucleotides not matched to a gene: 9. The CDR3, as DNA: TGCGCCAGCAGCAAGCACTGGGACAGCCGCACAGATACGCAGTATTTT. Encoded protein: CASSKHWDSRTDTQYF. The whole variable domain, remainder taken from reference TRBV5-1 and TRBJ2-3, is KAGVTQTPRYLIKTRGQQVTLSCSPISGHRSVSWYQQTPGQGLQFLFEYFSETQRNKGNFPGRFSGRQFSNSRSEMNVSTLELGDSALYLCASSKHWDSRTDTQYFGPGTRLTVL.

The chain couples TRBV19 to TRBJ1-5; 7 bases line up with TRBD1. Germline values: CDR1 LNHDA, CDR2 SQIVND (reference sequence). The CDR3 loop spans 18 amino acids. With 5 bases clipped from V and 0 bases from J, the junction kept 13 bases outside the gene matches. The CDR3, as DNA: TGTGCCAGTAGTCCCTGGTCGAGGGACAGCTTTAGCAATCAGCCCCAGCATTTT. Encoded protein: CASSPWSRDSFSNQPQHF.

At least ten counts were recorded for this clonotype. The CDR3 reads CAISEFMAGIDGYTF. The CDR3, as DNA: TGTGCCATCAGTGAGTTTATGGCAGGGATTGATGGCTACACCTTC. The chain recombines TRBV10-3 with TRBJ1-2; D might be TRBD1 (5 bases). V was cut by 1 base and J by 6 bases, with 15 bases left in between. CDR3 size: 15 residues. Germline-derived CDR1 and CDR2 are ENHRY and SYGVKD.

This clonotype appeared many times. This sequence joins TRBV9 and TRBJ1-2; D is uncertain. This CDR3 region has 14 residues. Germline lookup yields CDR1 SGDLS and CDR2 YYNGEE. Trimming stripped 0 bases from V and 3 bases from J, with 9 bases between. The DNA for the CDR3 is TGTGCCAGCAGCGTAGGTTGGCAGGACTATGGCTACACCTTC. Protein product: CASSVGWQDYGYTF.

This clonotype has a count of ten or more. The CDR3 DNA is TGTGCCAGCAGCTTAGCGGGGACAGGGAGGTTCTTC. Residues: CASSLAGTGRFF. The rearrangement uses TRBV7-2 and TRBJ2-1; TRBD1 agrees at 9 bases. The V gene end was trimmed by 0 bases and the J gene end by 15 bases; junction bases not matched to a gene: 3. The CDR3 is made up of 12 amino acids. Germline V gives CDR1 SGHTA, CDR2 FQGNSA.